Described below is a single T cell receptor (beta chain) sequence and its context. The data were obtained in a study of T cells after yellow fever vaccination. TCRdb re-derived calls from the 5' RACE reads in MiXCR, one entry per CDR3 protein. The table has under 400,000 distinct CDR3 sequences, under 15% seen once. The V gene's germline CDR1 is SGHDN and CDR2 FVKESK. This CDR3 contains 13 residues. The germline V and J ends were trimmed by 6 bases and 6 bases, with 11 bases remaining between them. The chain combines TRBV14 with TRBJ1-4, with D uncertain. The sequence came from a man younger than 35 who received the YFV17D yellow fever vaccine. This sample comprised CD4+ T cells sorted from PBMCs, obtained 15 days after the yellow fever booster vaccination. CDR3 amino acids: CASRAQVYEKLFF. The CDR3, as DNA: TGTGCCAGCAGAGCCCAGGTCTATGAAAAACTGTTTTTT.